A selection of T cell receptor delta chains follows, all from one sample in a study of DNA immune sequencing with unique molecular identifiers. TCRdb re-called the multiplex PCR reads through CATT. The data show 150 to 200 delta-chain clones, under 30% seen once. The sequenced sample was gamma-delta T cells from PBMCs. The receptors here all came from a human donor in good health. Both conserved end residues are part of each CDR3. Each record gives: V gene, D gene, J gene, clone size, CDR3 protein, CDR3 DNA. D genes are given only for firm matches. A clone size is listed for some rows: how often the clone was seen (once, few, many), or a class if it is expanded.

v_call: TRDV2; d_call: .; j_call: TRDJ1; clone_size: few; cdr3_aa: CACDTVGGYTDKLIF; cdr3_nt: TGTGCCTGTGACACCGTGGGGGGGTACACCGATAAACTCATCTTT
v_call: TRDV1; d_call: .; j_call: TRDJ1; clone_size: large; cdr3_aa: CALGERGSDKLIF; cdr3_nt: TGTGCTCTTGGGGAACGAGGGTCCGATAAACTCATCTTT
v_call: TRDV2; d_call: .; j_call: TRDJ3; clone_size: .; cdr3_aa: CACDTAGISSWDTRQMFF; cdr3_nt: TGTGCCTGTGACACCGCCGGGATCTCCTCCTGGGACACCCGACAGATGTTTTTC
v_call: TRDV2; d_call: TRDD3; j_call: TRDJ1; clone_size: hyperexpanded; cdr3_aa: CACEGLGDQDTDKLIF; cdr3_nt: TGTGCCTGTGAAGGGCTGGGGGATCAGGATACCGATAAACTCATCTTT
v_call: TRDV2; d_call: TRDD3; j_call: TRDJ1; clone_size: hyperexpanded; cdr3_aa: CACDTVERTGGADKLIF; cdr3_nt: TGTGCCTGTGACACCGTAGAACGTACTGGGGGAGCAGATAAACTCATCTTT
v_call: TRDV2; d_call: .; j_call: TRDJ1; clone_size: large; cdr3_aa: CACDPAGIQYTDKLIF; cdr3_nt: TGTGCCTGTGATCCCGCTGGGATCCAGTACACCGATAAACTCATCTTT
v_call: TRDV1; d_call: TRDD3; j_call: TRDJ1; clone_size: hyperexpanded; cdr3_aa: CALGEPVVVLLGGYKAYTDKLIF; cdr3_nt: TGTGCTCTTGGGGAACCCGTGGTGGTGCTCCTAGGGGGATACAAGGCGTACACCGATAAACTCATCTTT
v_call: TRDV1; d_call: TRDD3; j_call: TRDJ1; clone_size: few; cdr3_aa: CALGELGDKGTDKLIF; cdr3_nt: TGTGCTCTTGGGGAACTGGGGGATAAGGGCACCGATAAACTCATCTTT
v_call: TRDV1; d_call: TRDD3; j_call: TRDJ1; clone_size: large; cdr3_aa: CALGKPVLQRSPHGGWGIRSTDKLIF; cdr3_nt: TGTGCTCTTGGGAAACCTGTCCTACAACGGAGTCCCCACGGAGGTTGGGGGATACGCTCGACCGATAAACTCATCTTT
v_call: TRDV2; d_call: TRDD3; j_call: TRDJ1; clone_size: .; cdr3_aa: CACDLLGVNTPMSTDKLIF; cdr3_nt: TGTGCCTGTGACCTACTGGGGGTTAACACACCCATGAGCACCGATAAACTCATCTTT
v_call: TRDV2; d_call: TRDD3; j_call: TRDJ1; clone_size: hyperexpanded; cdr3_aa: CACDPLRSPFLLGDTGYTDKLIF; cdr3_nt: TGTGCCTGTGACCCTCTCAGGTCGCCTTTCCTACTGGGGGATACGGGGTACACCGATAAACTCATCTTT
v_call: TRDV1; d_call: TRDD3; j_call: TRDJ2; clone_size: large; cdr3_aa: CALGEITWGIRPTAQLFF; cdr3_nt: TGTGCTCTTGGGGAAATAACCTGGGGGATACGCCCGACAGCACAACTCTTCTTT
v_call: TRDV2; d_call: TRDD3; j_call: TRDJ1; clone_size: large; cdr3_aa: CACDTLKGTGGGSYTDKLIF; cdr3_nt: TGTGCCTGTGACACCTTAAAGGGTACTGGGGGAGGTTCCTACACCGATAAACTCATCTTT
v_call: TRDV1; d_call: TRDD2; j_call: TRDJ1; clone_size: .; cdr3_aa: CALGGGPSSPVTDKLIF; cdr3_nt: TGTGCTCTTGGGGGGGGACCTTCCTCCCCAGTCACCGATAAACTCATCTTT
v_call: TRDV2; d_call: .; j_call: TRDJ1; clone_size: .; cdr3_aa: CACDTVTSSPRDYTDKLIF; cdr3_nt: TGTGCCTGTGACACCGTTACTAGCTCCCCTAGGGATTACACCGATAAACTCATCTTT
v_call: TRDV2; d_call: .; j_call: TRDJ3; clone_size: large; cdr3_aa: CACDLWDSKSSWDTRQMFF; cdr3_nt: TGTGCCTGTGATTTGTGGGATTCAAAGAGCTCCTGGGACACCCGACAGATGTTTTTC
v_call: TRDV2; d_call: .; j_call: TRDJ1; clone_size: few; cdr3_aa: CACDTVGKYTDKLIF; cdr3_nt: TGTGCCTGTGACACAGTTGGGAAGTACACCGATAAACTCATCTTT
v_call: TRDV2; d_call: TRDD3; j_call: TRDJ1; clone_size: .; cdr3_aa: CACDTVGGYRAETDKLIF; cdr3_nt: TGTGCCTGTGACACCGTTGGGGGATACCGCGCGGAGACCGATAAACTCATCTTT
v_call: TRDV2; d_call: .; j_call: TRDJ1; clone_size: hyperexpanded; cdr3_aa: CACDTLIRKVDTDKLIF; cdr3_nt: TGTGCCTGTGACACTCTGATACGCAAGGTTGACACCGATAAACTCATCTTT
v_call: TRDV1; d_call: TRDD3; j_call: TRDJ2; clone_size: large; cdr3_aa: CALGELYILPRSGGYDASLTAQLFF; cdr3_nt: TGTGCTCTTGGGGAACTATATATCCTTCCTCGGTCTGGGGGATACGATGCTTCCCTGACAGCACAACTCTTCTTT
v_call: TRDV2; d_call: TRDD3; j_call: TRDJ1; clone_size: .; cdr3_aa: CACDTLGEKRTVKLIF; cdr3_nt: TGTGCCTGTGACACCTTGGGGGAAAAACGCACCGTTAAACTCATCTTT
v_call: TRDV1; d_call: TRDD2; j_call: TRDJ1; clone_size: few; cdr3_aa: CALGPHAPTFLRRGAMWHTDKLIF; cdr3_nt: TGTGCTCTTGGGCCCCACGCCCCGACCTTCCTACGCAGGGGGGCCATGTGGCACACCGATAAACTCATCTTT
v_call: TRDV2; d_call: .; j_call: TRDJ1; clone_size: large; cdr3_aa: CACDTVGYRGVTDKLIF; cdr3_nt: TGTGCCTGTGACACCGTAGGATACAGAGGGGTCACCGATAAACTCATCTTT
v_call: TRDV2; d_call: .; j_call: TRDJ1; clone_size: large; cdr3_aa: CACDTVAYTDKLIF; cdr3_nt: TGTGCCTGTGACACCGTGGCATACACCGATAAACTCATCTTT
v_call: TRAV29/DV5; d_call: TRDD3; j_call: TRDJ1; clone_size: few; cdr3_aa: CAHLGLRIQYWGGLSDKLIF; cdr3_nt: TGTGCGCACCTAGGGTTAAGGATCCAGTACTGGGGGGGTCTTTCCGATAAACTCATCTTT
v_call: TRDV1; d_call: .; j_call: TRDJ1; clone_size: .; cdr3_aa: CALGELGLSYRGDSGADKLIF; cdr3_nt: TGTGCTCTTGGGGAACTAGGGCTTTCCTACCGGGGGGATAGTGGGGCCGATAAACTCATCTTT
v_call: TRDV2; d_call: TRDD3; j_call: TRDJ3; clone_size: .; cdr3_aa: CARDTVLGDPSSWDTRQMFF; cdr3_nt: TGTGCCCGTGACACCGTACTGGGGGACCCCAGCTCCTGGGACACCCGACAGATGTTTTTC
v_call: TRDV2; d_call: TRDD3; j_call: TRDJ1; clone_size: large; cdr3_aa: CACDTVSVRPVLGDTGYTDKLIF; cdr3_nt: TGTGCCTGTGACACCGTCTCCGTGCGACCCGTACTGGGGGATACGGGGTACACCGATAAACTCATCTTT
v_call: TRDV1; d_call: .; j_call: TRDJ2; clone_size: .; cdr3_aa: CALGALPTRYWGTNSLTAQLFF; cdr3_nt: TGTGCTCTTGGGGCCCTTCCTACGCGGTACTGGGGGACCAATTCTTTGACAGCACAACTCTTCTTT
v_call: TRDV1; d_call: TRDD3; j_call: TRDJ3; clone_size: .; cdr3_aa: CALGDKSIALLGDTFSWDTRQMFF; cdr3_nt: TGTGCTCTTGGGGATAAATCTATTGCCTTGCTGGGGGATACCTTCTCCTGGGACACCCGACAGATGTTTTTC
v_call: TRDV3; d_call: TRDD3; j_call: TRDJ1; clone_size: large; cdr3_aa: CAFPGHTGGLLSNTDKLIF; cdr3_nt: TGTGCCTTCCCCGGCCACACTGGGGGCCTTTTGTCCAACACCGATAAACTCATCTTT
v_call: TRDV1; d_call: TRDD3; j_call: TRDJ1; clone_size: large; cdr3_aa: CALGPPPIPGRNWGVYTDKLIF; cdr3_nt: TGTGCTCTTGGGCCCCCCCCTATTCCGGGTCGGAACTGGGGAGTATACACCGATAAACTCATCTTT
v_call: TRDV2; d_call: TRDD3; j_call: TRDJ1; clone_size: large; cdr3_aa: CACDTLGEKRTDKLIF; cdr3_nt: TGTGCCTGTGACACCTTGGGGGAAAAACGCACCGATAAACTCATCTTT
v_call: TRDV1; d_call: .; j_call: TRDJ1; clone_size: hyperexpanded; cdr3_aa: CALGEQPSLYTDKLIF; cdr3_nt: TGTGCTCTTGGGGAACAACCCTCCCTGTACACCGATAAACTCATCTTT
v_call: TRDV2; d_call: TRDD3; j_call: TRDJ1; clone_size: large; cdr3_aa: CACDTLPTSGGYGGYTDKLIF; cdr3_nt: TGTGCCTGTGACACCCTTCCTACGAGTGGGGGATACGGGGGGTACACCGATAAACTCATCTTT
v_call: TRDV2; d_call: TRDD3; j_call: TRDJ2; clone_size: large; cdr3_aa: CACDTAAGGSRALTAQLFF; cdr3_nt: TGTGCCTGTGACACCGCCGCTGGGGGATCTCGAGCTTTGACAGCACAACTCTTCTTT
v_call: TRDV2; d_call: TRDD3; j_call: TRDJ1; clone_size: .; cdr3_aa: CACDTLGDKGAKLIF; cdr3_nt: TGTGCCTGTGACACCCTGGGGGATAAGGGCGCTAAACTCATCTTT
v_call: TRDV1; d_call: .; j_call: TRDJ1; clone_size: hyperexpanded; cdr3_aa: CALGENKGSYIGGLKTDKLIF; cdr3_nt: TGTGCTCTTGGGGAAAATAAGGGTTCCTACATTGGGGGATTGAAAACCGATAAACTCATCTTT
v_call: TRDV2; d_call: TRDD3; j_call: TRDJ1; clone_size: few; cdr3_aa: CACDTVLRTGGYTDKLIF; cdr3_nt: TGTGCCTGTGACACCGTCCTGCGTACTGGGGGATACACCGATAAACTCATCTTT
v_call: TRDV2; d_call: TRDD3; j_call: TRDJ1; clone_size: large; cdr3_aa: CASVLLGDNDKLIF; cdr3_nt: TGTGCCTCCGTTTTACTGGGGGATAATGATAAACTCATCTTT
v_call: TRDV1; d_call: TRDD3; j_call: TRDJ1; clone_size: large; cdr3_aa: CALGDDSLGWGIRVTDKLIF; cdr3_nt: TGTGCTCTTGGGGACGATTCCCTCGGATGGGGGATACGCGTCACCGATAAACTCATCTTT
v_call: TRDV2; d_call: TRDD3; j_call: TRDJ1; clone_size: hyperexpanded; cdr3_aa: CACDTVTRFGDTADKLIF; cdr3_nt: TGTGCCTGTGACACCGTAACTAGGTTTGGGGATACGGCCGATAAACTCATCTTT
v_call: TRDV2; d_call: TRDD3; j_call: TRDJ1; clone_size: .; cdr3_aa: CACDALTGGYTDKLIF; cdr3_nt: TGTGCCTGTGACGCGCTTACTGGGGGATACACCGATAAACTCATCTTT
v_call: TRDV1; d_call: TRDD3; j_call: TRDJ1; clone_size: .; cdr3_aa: CALGELPLPLSWGIQTTDKLIF; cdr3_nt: TGTGCTCTTGGGGAACTGCCCCTTCCCTTAAGCTGGGGGATACAAACTACCGATAAACTCATCTTT
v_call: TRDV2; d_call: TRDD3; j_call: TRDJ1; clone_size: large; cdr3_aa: CACDTVSSAPGGPYTDKLIF; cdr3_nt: TGTGCCTGTGACACCGTAAGTTCCGCCCCTGGGGGCCCGTACACCGATAAACTCATCTTT
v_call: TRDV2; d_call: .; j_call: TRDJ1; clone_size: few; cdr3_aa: CACDTLGSRDTDKLIF; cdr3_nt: TGTGCCTGTGACACCCTGGGGTCTCGAGACACCGATAAACTCATCTTT
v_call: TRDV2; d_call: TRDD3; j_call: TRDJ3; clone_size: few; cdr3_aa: CACDTGWGDSSSWDTRQMFF; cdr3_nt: TGTGCCTGTGACACCGGTTGGGGGGATTCGAGCTCCTGGGACACCCGACAGATGTTTTTC
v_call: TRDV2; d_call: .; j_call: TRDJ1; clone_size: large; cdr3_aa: CACDRLSPGDKLIF; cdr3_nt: TGTGCCTGTGACCGACTGTCCCCGGGGGATAAACTCATCTTT
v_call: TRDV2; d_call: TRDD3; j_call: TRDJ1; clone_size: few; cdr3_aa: CACDPLGDSPDKLIF; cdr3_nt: TGTGCCTGTGACCCACTGGGGGATTCGCCCGATAAACTCATCTTT